Listed below are T cell receptor beta chains from one sample, sequenced in a study of Ad26.COV2.S vaccination and SARS-CoV-2 variants. TCRdb's table, derived via immunoSEQ multiplex PCR, lists solely in-frame clones and lacks some. The profile shows some 340,000 clones, 85% of them singletons. Sequenced material: peripheral blood, taken in a trial of Ad26.COV2.S vaccine versus placebo. The source of these receptors is a person between 18 and 65 years old who received the Ad26.COV2.S COVID-19 vaccine or a placebo. CDR3s include the opening cysteine and the closing phenylalanine or tryptophan. D genes are given only for firm matches. Some rows mark clone size as missing; the rest say once, few, many or name a class of expanded clone.

clone size,CDR3 length,J gene,D gene,V gene,CDR3 DNA,CDR3 protein
-,13,TRBJ1-1,-,TRBV28,TGTGCCAGCAGTCCGAGCACCGGGACAGAAGCTTTCTTT,CASSPSTGTEAFF
-,13,TRBJ2-5,TRBD2,TRBV19,TGTGCCAGTAGTATCACCGGGACTACATTGCAGTACTTC,CASSITGTTLQYF
-,15,TRBJ2-5,TRBD2,TRBV6-2/TRBV6-3,TGTGCCAGCAGTGTGACTAGCGGGGGGGCCGAGACCCAGTACTTC,CASSVTSGGAETQYF
-,11,TRBJ2-1,-,TRBV24-1,TGTGCCACCAGTGGTGGACCCGAGCAGTTCTTC,CATSGGPEQFF
-,14,TRBJ2-7,TRBD1,TRBV28,TGTGCCAGCACACCCTTCCAAGACAGGGACGAGCAGTACTTC,CASTPFQDRDEQYF
-,15,TRBJ2-5,TRBD2,TRBV2,TGTGCCAGCGCGGTAGGGAGCGGGGGGGCTCGGACCCAGTACTTC,CASAVGSGGARTQYF
-,15,TRBJ1-1,-,TRBV18,TGTGCCAGCTCACCACCGGAAAGGGTGGGAACTGAAGCTTTCTTT,CASSPPERVGTEAFF
-,16,TRBJ2-7,TRBD2,TRBV5-6,TGTGCCAGCAGCTTGGTGGTCGAGCGGGGGGTTTACGAGCAGTACTTC,CASSLVVERGVYEQYF
few,15,TRBJ1-2,-,TRBV7-8,TGTGCCAGCAGCTTAGTTCCAGGGACTAACTATGGCTACACCTTC,CASSLVPGTNYGYTF
-,14,TRBJ1-1,TRBD1,TRBV5-1,TGCGCCAGCAGCCCGGACAGGGGTACCACTGAAGCTTTCTTT,CASSPDRGTTEAFF
-,18,TRBJ1-2,-,TRBV2,TGTGCCAGCAGTCCCCCCCCAGGGGCCGACCCCACTAACTATGGCTACACCTTC,CASSPPPGADPTNYGYTF
-,14,TRBJ1-5,-,TRBV7-8,TGTGCCAGCAGCTTGTCATCTGCGAATCAGCCCCAGCATTTT,CASSLSSANQPQHF
-,13,TRBJ1-2,-,TRBV9,TGTGCCAGCAGCGCATGGGGGGTAGATGGCTACACCTTC,CASSAWGVDGYTF
-,13,TRBJ1-2,-,TRBV7-3,TGTGCCAGCAGCTTAACGACGGGCTATGGCTACACCTTC,CASSLTTGYGYTF
-,11,TRBJ2-5,-,TRBV5-1,TGCGCCAGCAGTTACCAAGAGACCCAGTACTTC,CASSYQETQYF
-,18,TRBJ2-5,TRBD2,TRBV11-2,TGTGCCAGCAGCCTCTATGGACTAGCGGGGGTGGGACAAGAGACCCAGTACTTC,CASSLYGLAGVGQETQYF
-,15,TRBJ1-2,TRBD1,TRBV24-1,TGTGCCACCAGTGATCCGGGACAGGGGGCGTTCGGCTACACCTTC,CATSDPGQGAFGYTF
few,13,TRBJ1-1,-,TRBV25-1,TGTGCCAGCAGTGTCCAGGGAAGGGCTGAAGCTTTCTTT,CASSVQGRAEAFF
-,14,TRBJ2-7,TRBD2,TRBV5-4,TGTGCCAGCAGCTTGGTTGGCGGGGGGGTCGAGCAGTACTTC,CASSLVGGGVEQYF
-,15,TRBJ1-1,-,TRBV4-2,TGTGCCAGCAGCCAAGCCATGTCAGGGAAATCTGAAGCTTTCTTT,CASSQAMSGKSEAFF
-,15,TRBJ2-1,TRBD1,TRBV18,TGTGCCAGCTCATCCGACAGGGGAACTTACAATGAGCAGTTCTTC,CASSSDRGTYNEQFF
-,13,TRBJ2-2,-,TRBV7-2,TGTGCCAGCAGCATTAAAAACACCGGGGAGCTGTTTTTT,CASSIKNTGELFF
-,14,TRBJ1-2,-,TRBV28,TGTGCCAGCAGTCCCCGGACAGATACTACGGGCTACACCTTC,CASSPRTDTTGYTF
-,14,TRBJ1-3,-,TRBV4-1,TGCGCCAGCAGCCAAGATCCAGTGGTAGGCACCATATATTTT,CASSQDPVVGTIYF
-,15,TRBJ2-1,-,TRBV14,TGTGCCAGCAGCGTACAGGGACTCTCCTACAATGAGCAGTTCTTC,CASSVQGLSYNEQFF
-,15,TRBJ1-3,-,TRBV3-1/TRBV3-2,TGTGCCAGCAGCCAAGGTGTAAACTCTGGAAACACCATATATTTT,CASSQGVNSGNTIYF
-,15,TRBJ2-1,TRBD1,TRBV20-1,TGCAGTGCTAGTCATCACAGGGGGCGAAGAAATGAGCAGTTCTTC,CSASHHRGRRNEQFF
-,15,TRBJ2-3,TRBD1,TRBV7-9,TGTGCCAGCAGTCTCAGACAGGGGCAAGTCGGGACGCAGTATTTT,CASSLRQGQVGTQYF
-,13,TRBJ1-5,-,TRBV6-2/TRBV6-3,TGTGCCAGCAGTTCGACAGTACTTTCGCCCCAGCATTTT,CASSSTVLSPQHF
-,15,TRBJ1-2,-,TRBV11-2,TGTGCCAGCAGCCCCATTATCGGCTATAACTATGGCTACACCTTC,CASSPIIGYNYGYTF
-,14,TRBJ2-7,TRBD2,TRBV11-2,TGTGCCAGCAGCTCCCCGACTAGCGGGGGGCCTTTATACTTC,CASSSPTSGGPLYF
-,14,TRBJ1-6,-,TRBV3-1/TRBV3-2,TGTGCCAGCAGCCAATACCAGATGAATTCACCCCTCCACTTT,CASSQYQMNSPLHF
-,15,TRBJ2-3,-,TRBV3-1/TRBV3-2,TGTGCCAGCAGCCAAGATAGGCCCCTAGCAGATACGCAGTATTTT,CASSQDRPLADTQYF
-,13,TRBJ2-3,-,TRBV5-1,TGCGCCAGCAGTTTACTCCCTGGCGATACGCAGTATTTT,CASSLLPGDTQYF
-,11,TRBJ2-4,-,TRBV7-2,TGTGCCAGCAGCTTAGGGCCCGGGGCTTACTTC,CASSLGPGAYF
once,16,TRBJ1-1,TRBD1,TRBV7-9,TGTGCCAGCAGCTACCACCCCGGACAGGGCGAGACTGAAGCTTTCTTT,CASSYHPGQGETEAFF
-,12,TRBJ1-2,-,TRBV2,TGTGCCAGCATCTTCATGGGTAATGGCTACACCTTC,CASIFMGNGYTF
-,17,TRBJ2-2,TRBD1,TRBV16,TGTGCCAGCAGCCAAGGAAGCACAGGGGGCTTCACCGGGGAGCTGTTTTTT,CASSQGSTGGFTGELFF
-,14,TRBJ1-6,-,TRBV7-9,TGTGCCAGCAGCAGCAGCTCCTATAATTCACCCCTCCACTTT,CASSSSSYNSPLHF
-,16,TRBJ2-3,TRBD2,TRBV5-4,TGTGCCAGCAGCTTGCGTCTAGCGGGGACCACAGATACGCAGTATTTT,CASSLRLAGTTDTQYF
-,14,TRBJ2-7,-,TRBV11-1,TGTGCCAGCAGCTTAGAGATAGGGGGCTACGAGCAGTACTTC,CASSLEIGGYEQYF
-,16,TRBJ1-1,TRBD1,TRBV7-2,TGTGCCAGCAGCTTAGTGTGGACAGGGATGAACACTGAAGCTTTCTTT,CASSLVWTGMNTEAFF
-,13,TRBJ1-1,-,TRBV9,TGTGCCAGCAGCGTATCGGGGCCTACTGAAGCTTTCTTT,CASSVSGPTEAFF
-,12,TRBJ2-4,-,TRBV11-3,TGTGCCAGCAGCTTAGACACGTACATTCAGTACTTC,CASSLDTYIQYF
-,14,TRBJ1-6,-,TRBV5-1,TGCGCCAGCAGCTTAGTGCAGGGAAATTCACCCCTCCACTTT,CASSLVQGNSPLHF
-,14,TRBJ1-1,-,TRBV7-3,TGTGCCAGCAGCTTAAATTCGGTGAACACTGAAGCTTTCTTT,CASSLNSVNTEAFF
-,12,TRBJ1-5,-,TRBV12-3/TRBV12-4,TGTGCCAGCCGTAAGGACGGCCAGCCCCAGCATTTT,CASRKDGQPQHF
-,13,TRBJ1-2,-,TRBV2,TGTGCCAGCAGTTGGACGGAGGGTCATGGCTACACCTTC,CASSWTEGHGYTF
-,14,TRBJ2-3,-,TRBV29-1,TGCAGCGTTGATCCGGCTAGCGGCACAGATACGCAGTATTTT,CSVDPASGTDTQYF
-,17,TRBJ2-2,-,TRBV27,TGTGCCAGCAGTTTAGGAATTCGGCCCTCGAACACCGGGGAGCTGTTTTTT,CASSLGIRPSNTGELFF
-,16,TRBJ2-5,TRBD2,TRBV14,TGTGCCAGCAGCCCCGGGCTAGCGGGGGCCGCAGAGACCCAGTACTTC,CASSPGLAGAAETQYF
-,13,TRBJ1-1,-,TRBV2,TGTGCCAGCAGTGGGATGGGAGGCACTGAAGCTTTCTTT,CASSGMGGTEAFF
-,13,TRBJ1-1,-,TRBV6-5,TGTGCCAGCGTTGGAGTAAGCGGCACTGAAGCTTTCTTT,CASVGVSGTEAFF